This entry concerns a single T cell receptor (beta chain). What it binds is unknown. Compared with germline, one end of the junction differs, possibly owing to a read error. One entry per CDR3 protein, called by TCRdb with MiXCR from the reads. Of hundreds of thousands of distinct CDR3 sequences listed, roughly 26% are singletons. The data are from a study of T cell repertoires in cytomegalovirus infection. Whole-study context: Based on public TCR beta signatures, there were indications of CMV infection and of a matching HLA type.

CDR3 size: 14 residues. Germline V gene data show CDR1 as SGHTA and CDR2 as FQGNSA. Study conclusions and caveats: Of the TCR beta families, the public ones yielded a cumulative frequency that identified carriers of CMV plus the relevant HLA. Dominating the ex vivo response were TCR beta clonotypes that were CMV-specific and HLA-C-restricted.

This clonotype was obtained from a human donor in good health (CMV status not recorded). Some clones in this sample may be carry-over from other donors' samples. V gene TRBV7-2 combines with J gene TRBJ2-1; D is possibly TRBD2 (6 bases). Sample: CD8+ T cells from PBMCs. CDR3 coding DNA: TGTGCCAACAGCTTTAGCGGCTCCTACAATGAGCAGTTCTTC. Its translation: CANSFSGSYNEQFF. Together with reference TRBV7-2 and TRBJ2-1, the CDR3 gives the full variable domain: GAGVSQSPSNKVTEKGKDVELRCDPISGHTALYWYRQSLGQGLEFLIYFQGNSAPDKSGLPSDRFSAERTGGSVSTLTIQRTQQEDSAVYLCANSFSGSYNEQFFGPGTRLTVL.